The subject of this entry is one TCR beta chain. The target antigen is unknown. TCRdb's copy holds only in-frame clones and misses some; the assay was immunoSEQ multiplex PCR. This table has around 45,000 clones, roughly 80% appearing once. The germline V gene has CDR1 SEHNR and CDR2 FQNEAQ (reference sequence). Trimming removed 5 bases at V and 8 bases at J, with 7 bases between. The CDR3 has 11 residues. This specimen belongs to a study of fetal regulatory T cell absence and autoimmunity. Points from the study as a whole: Pancreas and cord blood did not differ much in TRB family usage.

The sequence was collected from a newborn boy with IPEX syndrome. The sample taken for sequencing was cord blood. The chain joins TRBV7-9 to TRBJ2-4, with D unclear. In DNA form, the CDR3 reads TGTGCCAGCAGCCCGACACACATTCAGTACTTC. This codes for CASSPTHIQYF.